One and the same sample provided the 20 T cell receptor beta chains below, sequenced in a study of cytomegalovirus exposure and HLA in healthy donors. Profiled with immunoSEQ multiplex PCR; TCRdb holds only in-frame clones, not every one. Altogether fewer than 150,000 clones are present, less than 90% being singletons, with the ten largest covering approximately 4.5%. The material sequenced was PBMCs. These receptors all come from a man in his late teens or twenties in good health and CMV-seropositive.

V and J are TRBV4-3 and TRBJ2-3; TRBD2 agrees at 12 bases. From germline, CDR1 is LGHNA and CDR2 YSLEER. The CDR3 consists of 17 residues. Losses at the gene ends were 0 bases for V and 5 bases for J; bases not matched to a gene: 6. CDR3 loop: CASSQDSLAGGRDTQYF. Here the CDR3 DNA reads TGCGCCAGCAGCCAAGATTCTCTAGCGGGGGGGAGAGATACGCAGTATTTT.

The DNA of the CDR3 is TGTGCCAGTGCCCCGGGACAGGGGTCTGGGAATGAAAAACTGTTTTTT. It yields the protein CASAPGQGSGNEKLFF. V gene TRBV19 combines with J gene TRBJ1-4; 10 bases fit TRBD1. The CDR3 is 16 residues long. With V trimmed by 8 bases and J by 5 bases, 11 bases remained unmatched. The germline V gene encodes CDR1 LNHDA and CDR2 SQIVND (reference sequence).

This rearrangement joins TRBV15 to TRBJ2-1; the match to TRBD1 covers 7 bases. V lost 3 bases to trimming and J lost 8 bases; unmatched junction nucleotides: 4. There are 13 residues in the CDR3. Germline CDR1 is LNHNV and CDR2 is YYDKDF (reference sequence). The CDR3 sequence is CATSRGTVDEQFF. The DNA for the CDR3 is TGTGCCACCAGCAGGGGGACAGTTGATGAGCAGTTCTTC.

The gene calls are TRBV5-4 and TRBJ2-7; D perhaps matches TRBD1 (5 bases). This CDR3 has 14 amino acids. Trimming pared 3 bases from V and 1 base from J, leaving 11 bases between. Per germline, CDR1 SGHNT and CDR2 YYREEE (reference sequence). This CDR3 is CASSYLDRSYEQYF. The CDR3 DNA sequence: TGTGCCAGCAGCTACCTAGACAGATCCTACGAGCAGTACTTC.

The V call is TRBV10-1, the J call TRBJ1-1, with D maybe TRBD1 (6 bases). CDR3 length: 14 amino acids. From germline, CDR1 is WNHNN and CDR2 SYGVQD (reference sequence). Trimming stripped 3 bases from V and 7 bases from J, with 15 bases between. The CDR3 nucleotides read TGCGCCAGCAGTGACCAATGGACAGATGATGAAGCTTTCTTT. Translating it yields CASSDQWTDDEAFF.

This clone was picked up one time. The chain joins TRBV6-1 to TRBJ1-4, with 8 bases aligning to TRBD1. This CDR3 is built from 14 residues. After removal of 3 bases from V and 7 bases from J, the junction contained 4 bases not matched to a gene. CDR1 is MNHNS and CDR2 is SASEGT in the germline V gene. CDR3: CASSEDRDGEKLFF. The CDR3 DNA reads TGTGCCAGCAGTGAGGACAGGGATGGTGAAAAACTGTTTTTT.

The chain couples TRBV29-1 to TRBJ1-4, with D perhaps TRBD1 (5 bases). CDR1 and CDR2 (germline): SQVTM, ANQGSEA. This CDR3 is built from 12 residues. Trimming took off 6 bases at V and 2 bases at J, with 7 bases between the two ends. CDR3: CSVRQTNEKLFF. DNA for the CDR3: TGCAGCGTCAGACAGACTAATGAAAAACTGTTTTTT.

The chain combines TRBV9 with TRBJ2-1; D remains ambiguous. CDR1 is SGDLS and CDR2 is YYNGEE in the germline V gene. Trimming removed 0 bases at V and 4 bases at J, with 17 bases between. This CDR3 has 17 residues. This CDR3 is CASSVEWFGSRYNEQFF. As DNA, the CDR3 is TGTGCCAGCAGCGTAGAATGGTTCGGTAGCAGATACAATGAGCAGTTCTTC.

The genes are TRBV11-2 and TRBJ2-3; D not certain. Germline-derived CDR1 and CDR2 are SGHAT and FQNNGV. The CDR3 extends over 15 amino acids. Trimming took 0 bases from V and 0 from J, leaving 7 bases between them. This CDR3 reads CASSLETLSTDTQYF. The CDR3 coding sequence is TGTGCCAGCAGCTTAGAGACACTCAGCACAGATACGCAGTATTTT.

The V and J genes are TRBV7-2 and TRBJ2-5; 7 bases align to TRBD2. Germline V gene lookup returns CDR1 SGHTA and CDR2 FQGNSA. With 6 bases clipped from V and 2 bases from J, the junction kept 9 bases outside the gene matches. This CDR3 comprises 15 residues. Here the CDR3 DNA reads TGTGCCAGCAGTGTGAATGGGGGGGAACAAGAGACCCAGTACTTC. Translated, it gives CASSVNGGEQETQYF.

V usage is TRBV6-1 and J usage is TRBJ2-7; 9 nucleotides line up with TRBD2. In germline, CDR1 is MNHNS, CDR2 SASEGT. The ends lost 4 bases at V and 4 bases at J; junction bases unmatched: 8. The CDR3 has 15 amino acids. The CDR3, as DNA: TGTGCCAGCAGTGTTCGCCCGACTAGCGGTTACGAGCAGTACTTC. The encoded protein is CASSVRPTSGYEQYF.

This chain's CDR3 is CASSSPGQGAGELFF. As DNA, the CDR3 is TGTGCCAGCAGCTCCCCGGGACAGGGGGCCGGGGAGCTGTTTTTT. The chain recombines TRBV28 with TRBJ2-2; TRBD1 matches 11 bases. The CDR3 has 15 residues. Germline CDR1 MDHEN, CDR2 SYDVKM. After removal of 6 bases from V and 6 bases from J, the junction contained 6 bases not matched to a gene.

This chain joins TRBV13 and TRBJ2-1; TRBD2 might be the D (6 bases). CDR3 length: 17 residues. The germline gives CDR1 PRHDT, CDR2 FYEKMQ (reference sequence). Trimming stripped 2 bases from V and 3 bases from J, with 17 bases between. The DNA of the CDR3 is TGTGCCAGCAGCTTATCACATAGCGGTTTTTTCTACAATGAGCAGTTCTTC. Protein: CASSLSHSGFFYNEQFF. The full variable domain, in which reference TRBV13 and TRBJ2-1 provide the parts outside the CDR3, is AAGVIQSPRHLIKEKRETATLKCYPIPRHDTVYWYQQGPGQDPQFLISFYEKMQSDKGSIPDRFSAQQFSDYHSELNMSSLELGDSALYFCASSLSHSGFFYNEQFFGPGTRLTVL.

The rearrangement uses TRBV5-1 and TRBJ2-7, with D tentatively TRBD2 (5 bases). This CDR3 comprises 15 residues. V dropped 5 bases and J dropped 3 bases, with 18 bases sitting between them. CDR1 and CDR2 from the germline V gene are SGHRS and YFSETQ. CDR3 protein: CASSSSSNGVYEQYF. Here the CDR3 DNA reads TGCGCCAGCAGTTCGTCAAGCAACGGGGTCTACGAGCAGTACTTC.

The V and J genes are TRBV19 and TRBJ2-6; the D is unclear. Germline CDR1 is LNHDA and CDR2 is SQIVND (reference sequence). Deletions cut 3 bases from V and 4 bases from J, with 10 bases between. The CDR3 is 15 amino acids. CDR3 residues: CASSMFVGGANVLTF. DNA for the CDR3: TGTGCCAGTAGTATGTTCGTCGGGGGGGCCAACGTCCTGACTTTC.

This sequence joins TRBV7-6 and TRBJ2-3, with 7 bases fitting TRBD2. V was pared by 3 bases and J by 2 bases, with 5 bases of the junction left unmatched. Per the germline V gene, CDR1 is SGHVS and CDR2 is FNYEAQ. The CDR3 totals 15 residues. The CDR3 is CASSLTSYATDTQYF. The CDR3 DNA reads as TGTGCCAGCAGCTTGACTAGCTACGCCACAGATACGCAGTATTTT.

The genes are TRBV27 and TRBJ2-5; possible D gene TRBD2, 5 bases. The V gene lost 5 bases and the J gene lost 5 bases, with 15 bases spanning the gap. CDR1 and CDR2 from the germline V gene are MNHEY and SMNVEV (reference sequence). This CDR3 contains 14 residues. CDR3 DNA: TGTGCCAGCAGTACAAGGGCCGGGGTGGAGACCCAGTACTTC. This translates into CASSTRAGVETQYF.

The CDR3 is CASRRQTGGANVLTF. The CDR3 bases are TGTGCCAGCAGGAGACAAACTGGTGGGGCCAACGTCCTGACTTTC. This chain links TRBV2 with TRBJ2-6, with D hard to call. The CDR3 spans 15 residues. The germline V gene has CDR1 SNHLY and CDR2 FYNNEI. V was clipped by 6 bases and J by 3 bases, with 12 bases between them. The complete variable domain, with remaining parts taken from reference TRBV2 and TRBJ2-6, reads EPEVTQTPSHQVTQMGQEVILRCVPISNHLYFYWYRQILGQKVEFLVSFYNNEISEKSEIFDDQFSVERPDGSNFTLKIRSTKLEDSAMYFCASRRQTGGANVLTFGAGSRLTVL.

This rearrangement joins TRBV7-2 to TRBJ2-2; a weak D match, TRBD2 (5 bases). CDR1 SGHTA and CDR2 FQGNSA come from the germline V gene. This CDR3 contains 16 residues. V gave up 5 bases and J gave up 3 bases, with 16 bases separating them. The CDR3 DNA reads TGTGCCAGCAGCCCCTTCCGGGGAGTTGACACCGGGGAGCTGTTTTTT. Residues: CASSPFRGVDTGELFF.

The chain is built from TRBV5-1 and TRBJ1-2; 7 bases align to TRBD1. The CDR3 has 12 residues. Germline V gives CDR1 SGHRS, CDR2 YFSETQ. V lost 2 bases and J lost 6; bases outside the gene matches: 1. DNA of the CDR3: TGCGCCAGCAGCTTCCAGGGGGATGGCTACACCTTC. It encodes CASSFQGDGYTF.